This T cell receptor (beta chain) was profiled in a study of control samples from healthy donors and cancer patients. V trimming: 3 bases; J trimming: 0 bases; junction bases outside the gene matches: 13. Germline-derived CDR1 and CDR2 are SGHNT and YYREEE (reference sequence). The CDR3 is 18 amino acids. Profiling relied on immunoSEQ multiplex PCR, and the TCRdb table lists in-frame clones only, not all of them. The sample has about 120,000 clones, over 75% seen once. The clonotype originates from a man aged 18 to 35 in good health. The chain is built from TRBV5-4 and TRBJ2-5, with 8 nucleotides matching TRBD2. The sample consisted of blood. CDR3 amino acids: CASSWGQFSGAYQETQYF. Here the CDR3 DNA reads TGTGCCAGCAGCTGGGGGCAGTTTAGCGGGGCGTACCAAGAGACCCAGTACTTC.